Detailed here is one T cell receptor beta chain. The record originates from a study of blood T cell repertoires in COVID-19. Study context: Collection of acute and convalescent COVID-19 samples took place in the United States, Italy and Spain. T cells, B-cell-depleted T cells, or PBMCs supplied cDNA or gDNA.

In the original workflow: Reference gene primer amplification in the assay estimated nucleated cell counts. Clones were sequenced by immunoSEQ multiplex PCR, and TCRdb holds only the in-frame ones, with some missing. V and J calls and clone size are given by that table; D and trimming were obtained from the DNA. The sample consists of 55,000 to 70,000 clones, 80% to 85% of them appearing once. Trimming left V 1 base short and J 5 bases short, with 11 bases between. The CDR3 extends over 14 amino acids. CDR1 and CDR2 from the germline V gene are SGHTA and FQGNSA. Sequenced sample: peripheral blood. The chain joins TRBV7-2 to TRBJ2-5; D uncertain. The sequence came from a man older than 75 with acute or convalescent COVID-19. The CDR3 DNA reads TGTGCCAGCAGCTTAGTTCCGTTCGGTGAGACCCAGTACTTC. Amino acid sequence: CASSLVPFGETQYF.